The next 8 T cell receptor beta chains were all read from a single sample in a study of blood T cells in healthy people across ages. Then a second PCR, running roughly 7 to 11 cycles, was carried out with a sample-barcoded 5' primer and a J-beta primer mix. MiXCR, applied by TCRdb to the 5' RACE reads, yields one record per CDR3 protein. Here the sample spans some 1.4 million distinct CDR3 sequences, roughly 40% being singletons. Sequencing input: blood. The receptor source for this set is a woman aged 18-35 years in good health.

The V and J genes are TRBV5-1 and TRBJ1-2; the D gene is possibly TRBD1 (5 bases). Germline CDR1 SGHRS, CDR2 YFSETQ. The CDR3 spans 13 residues. Trimming left V 4 bases short and J 8 bases short, with 15 bases between. The CDR3 protein is CASSPSRVGGYTF. CDR3 in DNA: TGCGCCAGCAGCCCGTCCAGGGTGGGAGGCTACACCTTC.

The CDR3 nucleotides are TGTGCCAGCAGCTTAGTGTCCAGCGGTTACAATGAGCAGTACTTC. Translating it yields CASSLVSSGYNEQYF. The gene calls are TRBV7-2 and TRBJ2-7; D might be TRBD2 (5 bases). CDR3 size: 15 residues. V shed 1 base and J shed 7 bases, with 17 bases lying between them. The germline V gene has CDR1 SGHTA and CDR2 FQGNSA.

The chain uses TRBV2 and TRBJ1-5; D remains ambiguous. V shed 3 bases and J shed 5 bases, with 8 bases lying between them. CDR3 size: 13 residues. From germline, CDR1 is SNHLY and CDR2 FYNNEI. The CDR3 loop reads CASSEYGHQPQHF. Here the CDR3 DNA reads TGTGCCAGCAGTGAGTATGGGCATCAGCCCCAGCATTTT.

V is TRBV3-1 and J is TRBJ2-1; D is perhaps TRBD1 or TRBD2 (6 bases each). Per germline, CDR1 LGHDT and CDR2 YNNKEL (reference sequence). The CDR3 is 14 residues long. Trimming took 4 bases from V and 13 from J, leaving 20 bases between them. The CDR3 sequence: CASSRGAFMETQFF. The CDR3 bases are TGTGCCAGCAGCCGGGGGGCGTTTATGGAGACCCAGTTCTTC.

V is TRBV6-5 and J is TRBJ1-2, with 12 positions matching TRBD1. Germline V gene lookup returns CDR1 MNHEY and CDR2 SVGAGI. Trimming at V came to 5 bases and at J to 6 bases, leaving 4 bases not matched to a gene. CDR3 length: 14 amino acids. The CDR3 DNA is TGTGCCAGCAGTCGCCGGGACAGGGGGCATGGCTACACCTTC. Translated: CASSRRDRGHGYTF.

This chain links TRBV7-2 with TRBJ2-5, with TRBD2 matching 7 bases. The DNA end is a closer match to TRBJ2-7, so the J assignment may be wrong. This CDR3 region has 14 residues. The germline gives CDR1 SGHTA, CDR2 FQGNSA. This CDR3 is CAARPGLTFHEQYF. CDR3 DNA: TGTGCCGCCCGCCCGGGACTAACTTTCCACGAGCAGTACTTC.

This clonotype was seen a few times. The genes are TRBV10-3 and TRBJ2-3; 8 bases agree with TRBD2. The CDR3 totals 17 residues. Looked up from germline, CDR1 is ENHRY and CDR2 is SYGVKD. V lost 3 bases, J lost 2 bases, and 10 bases stayed unmatched. DNA of the CDR3: TGTGCCATCAGTGAACGGGGGAGCGGGGGTAACACAGATACGCAGTATTTT. The encoded protein is CAISERGSGGNTDTQYF.

This chain links TRBV4-1 with TRBJ1-2, with D possibly matching TRBD1 (6 bases). Trimming removed 3 bases at V and 2 bases at J, with 25 bases between. CDR1 and CDR2 (germline): MGHRA, YSYEKL. The CDR3 covers 19 residues. DNA of the CDR3: TGCGCCAGCAGCCACCAGACAGCCCAAACAGGGCCCAAGAACTATGGCTACACCTTC. It specifies CASSHQTAQTGPKNYGYTF.